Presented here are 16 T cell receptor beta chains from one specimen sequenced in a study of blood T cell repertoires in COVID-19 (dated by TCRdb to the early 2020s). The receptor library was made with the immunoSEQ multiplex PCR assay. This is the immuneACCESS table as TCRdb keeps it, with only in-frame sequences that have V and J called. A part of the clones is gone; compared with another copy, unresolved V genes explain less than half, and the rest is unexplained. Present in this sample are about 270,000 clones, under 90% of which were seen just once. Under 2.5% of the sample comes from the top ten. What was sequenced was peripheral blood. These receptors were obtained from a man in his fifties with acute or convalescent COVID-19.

In DNA, the CDR3 is TGTGCCAGCAGCCTCCTAGCGGGGGCCCGCACAGATACGCAGTATTTT. Translation gives CASSLLAGARTDTQYF. J is TRBJ2-3 and V is TRBV11-2; TRBD2 matches 10 bases. The CDR3 totals 16 residues. Germline V gene lookup returns CDR1 SGHAT and CDR2 FQNNGV. The ends lost 5 bases at V and 1 base at J; junction bases unmatched: 6.

CDR3 amino acids: CASSPSGLAGGQDTQYF. CDR3 in DNA: TGCGCCAGCAGCCCGAGTGGACTAGCGGGGGGGCAAGATACGCAGTATTTT. The rearrangement links TRBV5-1 to TRBJ2-3, with TRBD2 identical over 15 bases. CDR1 SGHRS and CDR2 YFSETQ come from the germline V gene. Trimming removed 4 bases from V and 5 bases from J; junction bases left unmatched: 8. The CDR3 runs to 17 residues.

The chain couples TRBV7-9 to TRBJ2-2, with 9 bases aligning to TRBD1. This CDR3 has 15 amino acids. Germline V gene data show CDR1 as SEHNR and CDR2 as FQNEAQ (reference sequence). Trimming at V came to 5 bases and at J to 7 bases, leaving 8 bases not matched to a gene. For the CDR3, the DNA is TGTGCCAGCAGCCCGGACAGGGGTTTAATCGGGGAGCTGTTTTTT. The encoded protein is CASSPDRGLIGELFF.

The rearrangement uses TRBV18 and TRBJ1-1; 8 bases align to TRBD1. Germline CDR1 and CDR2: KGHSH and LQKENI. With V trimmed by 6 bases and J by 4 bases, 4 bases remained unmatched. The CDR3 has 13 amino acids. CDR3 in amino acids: CASSTGGPTEAFF. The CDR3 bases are TGTGCCAGCTCTACAGGGGGGCCCACTGAAGCTTTCTTT.

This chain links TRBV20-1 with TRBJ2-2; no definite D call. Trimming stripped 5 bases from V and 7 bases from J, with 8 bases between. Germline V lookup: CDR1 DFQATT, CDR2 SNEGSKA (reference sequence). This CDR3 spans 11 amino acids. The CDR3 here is CSASSIGELFF. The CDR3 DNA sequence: TGCAGTGCTTCCTCTATCGGGGAGCTGTTTTTT.

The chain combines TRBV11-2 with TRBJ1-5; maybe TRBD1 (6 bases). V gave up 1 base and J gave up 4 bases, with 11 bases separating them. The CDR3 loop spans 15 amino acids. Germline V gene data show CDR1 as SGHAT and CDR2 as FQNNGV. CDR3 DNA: TGTGCCAGCAGCTTAGGGCAGGGGAATAATCAGCCCCAGCATTTT. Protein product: CASSLGQGNNQPQHF. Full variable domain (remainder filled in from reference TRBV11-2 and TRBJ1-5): EAGVAQSPRYKIIEKRQSVAFWCNPISGHATLYWYQQILGQGPKLLIQFQNNGVVDDSQLPKDRFSAERLKGVDSTLKIQPAKLEDSAVYLCASSLGQGNNQPQHFGDGTRLSIL.

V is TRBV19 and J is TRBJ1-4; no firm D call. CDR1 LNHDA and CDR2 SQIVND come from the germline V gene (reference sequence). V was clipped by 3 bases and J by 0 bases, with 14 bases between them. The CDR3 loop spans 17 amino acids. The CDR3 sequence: CASSIHKWAATNEKLFF. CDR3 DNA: TGTGCCAGTAGTATCCACAAATGGGCAGCAACTAATGAAAAACTGTTTTTT.

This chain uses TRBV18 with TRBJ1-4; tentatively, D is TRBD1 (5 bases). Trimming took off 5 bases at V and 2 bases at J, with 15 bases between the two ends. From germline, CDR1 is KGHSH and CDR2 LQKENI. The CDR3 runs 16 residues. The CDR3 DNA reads TGTGCCAGCTCATTTATCGGGGGTTACACTAATGAAAAACTGTTTTTT. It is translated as CASSFIGGYTNEKLFF.

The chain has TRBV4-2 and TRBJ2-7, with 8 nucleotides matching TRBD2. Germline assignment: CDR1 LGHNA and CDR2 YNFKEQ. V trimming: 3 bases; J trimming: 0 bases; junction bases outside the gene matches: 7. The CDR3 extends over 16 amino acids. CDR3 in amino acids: CASSQAGLDSSYEQYF. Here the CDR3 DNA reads TGTGCCAGCAGCCAGGCGGGACTAGATAGCTCCTACGAGCAGTACTTC.

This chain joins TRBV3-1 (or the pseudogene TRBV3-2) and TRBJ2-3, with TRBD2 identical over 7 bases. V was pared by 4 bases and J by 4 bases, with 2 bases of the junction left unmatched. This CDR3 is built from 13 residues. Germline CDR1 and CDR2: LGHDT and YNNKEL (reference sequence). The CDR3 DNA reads TGTGCCAGCAGCCCCCGGGGGGCAGATACGCAGTATTTT. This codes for CASSPRGADTQYF.

The CDR3 sequence: CASSFGGEAGELFF. CDR3 nucleotides: TGTGCCAGCAGTTTCGGGGGGGAGGCCGGGGAGCTGTTTTTT. This chain joins TRBV27 and TRBJ2-2; 8 bases line up with TRBD2. Germline lookup yields CDR1 MNHEY and CDR2 SMNVEV (reference sequence). The CDR3 runs to 14 residues. V dropped 3 bases and J dropped 6; count of bases not matched to a gene: 3.

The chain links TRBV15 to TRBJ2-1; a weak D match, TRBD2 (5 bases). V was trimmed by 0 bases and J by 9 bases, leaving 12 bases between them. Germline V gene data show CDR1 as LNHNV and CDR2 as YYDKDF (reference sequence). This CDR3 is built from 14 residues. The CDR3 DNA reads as TGTGCCACCAGCAGAGAGGTACGTGAGGGTGAGCAGTTCTTC. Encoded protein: CATSREVREGEQFF.

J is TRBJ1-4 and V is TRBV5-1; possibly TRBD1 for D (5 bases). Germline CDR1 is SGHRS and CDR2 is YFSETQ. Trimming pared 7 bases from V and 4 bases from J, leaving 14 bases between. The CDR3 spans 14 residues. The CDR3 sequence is CASPHIGHNEKLFF. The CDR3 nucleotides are TGCGCCAGCCCTCACATCGGACATAATGAAAAACTGTTTTTT. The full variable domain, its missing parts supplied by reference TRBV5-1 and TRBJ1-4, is KAGVTQTPRYLIKTRGQQVTLSCSPISGHRSVSWYQQTPGQGLQFLFEYFSETQRNKGNFPGRFSGRQFSNSRSEMNVSTLELGDSALYLCASPHIGHNEKLFFGSGTQLSVL.

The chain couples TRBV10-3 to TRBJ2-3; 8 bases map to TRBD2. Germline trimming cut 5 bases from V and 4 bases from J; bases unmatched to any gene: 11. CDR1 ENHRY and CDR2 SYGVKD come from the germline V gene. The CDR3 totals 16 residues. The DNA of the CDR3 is TGTGCCATCAGTCTCGGGAGACTAGCGTCGGCAGATACGCAGTATTTT. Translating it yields CAISLGRLASADTQYF.

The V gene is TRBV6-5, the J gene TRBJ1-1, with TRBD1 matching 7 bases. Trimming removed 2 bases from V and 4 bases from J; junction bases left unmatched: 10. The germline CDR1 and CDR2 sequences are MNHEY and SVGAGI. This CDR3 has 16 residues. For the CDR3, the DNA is TGTGCCAGCAGTTACGACAGGGACCACGGGGGCACTGAAGCTTTCTTT. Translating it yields CASSYDRDHGGTEAFF.

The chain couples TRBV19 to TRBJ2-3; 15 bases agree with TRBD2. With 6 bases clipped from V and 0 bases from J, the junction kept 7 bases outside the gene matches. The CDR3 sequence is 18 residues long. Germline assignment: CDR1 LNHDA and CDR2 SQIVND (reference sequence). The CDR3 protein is CASSRGLAGGPSTDTQYF. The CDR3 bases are TGTGCCAGTAGCCGGGGACTAGCGGGGGGCCCTAGCACAGATACGCAGTATTTT.